The T cell receptor beta chain under discussion was sequenced for a study of patients and donors after allogeneic stem cell transplantation (dated by TCRdb to about 2020). CDR1 SEHNR and CDR2 FQNEAQ are derived from the germline V gene (reference sequence). Relative to germline, V is 8 bases shorter and J is 7 bases shorter, with 8 bases between their ends. CDR3 length: 10 amino acids, cysteine to phenylalanine. Here the CDR3 DNA is all that survives: 30 bases in frame from base 1. The method behind the library was RT-PCR. Sequenced using a NextSeq 550. The public reads were reanalyzed by TCRdb: fastp trimming at Q25, MiXCR alignment, in-frame beta chains only. Identical CDR3 proteins give one entry, which carries the most common genes and DNA. The sample table records about 150,000 distinct CDR3 sequences; 30% to 45% of these occur just once. The top ten clonotypes cover less than 60% of the sample.

A remark on this clonotype: No cognate antigen has been identified for it. No base qualities exist here, and no much larger clone lies one base off it.

The chain is made from TRBV7-9 and TRBJ1-1, with a weak D call of TRBD1 (5 bases match). The source of this sequence is a human donor who was either an allogeneic HSCT recipient or a stem cell or donor lymphocyte infusion donor (not recorded which). It is not recorded whose cells these are; they may come from a transplant donor. Sequences were obtained from blood, either unsorted or a sorted T cell fraction (not recorded which). The DNA is TGTGCCAGCGTGGGGCTTGAAGCTTTCTTT. Its protein product is CASVGLEAFF.